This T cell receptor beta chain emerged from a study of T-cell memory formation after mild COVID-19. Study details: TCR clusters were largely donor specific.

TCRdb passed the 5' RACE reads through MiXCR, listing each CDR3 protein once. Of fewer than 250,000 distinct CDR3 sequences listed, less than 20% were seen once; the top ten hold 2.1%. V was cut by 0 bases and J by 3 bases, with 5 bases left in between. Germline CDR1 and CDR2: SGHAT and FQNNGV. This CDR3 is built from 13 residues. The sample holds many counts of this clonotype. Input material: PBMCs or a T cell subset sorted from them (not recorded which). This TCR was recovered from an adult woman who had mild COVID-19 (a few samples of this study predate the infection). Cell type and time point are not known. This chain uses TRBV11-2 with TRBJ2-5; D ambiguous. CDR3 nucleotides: TGTGCCAGCAGCTTAGATTGGGAAGAGACCCAGTACTTC. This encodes CASSLDWEETQYF.